Following are 20 T cell receptor beta chains from one sample sequenced in a study of T cell changes during pregnancy in multiple sclerosis. Sequenced by immunoSEQ multiplex PCR; TCRdb stores in-frame clones only, minus some. The data show about 85,000 clones, approximately 91% seen once. This material consisted of peripheral blood, taken in the first trimester of pregnancy. These receptors were obtained from a female donor with multiple sclerosis, enrolled in a pregnancy study.

The chain recombines TRBV11-1 with TRBJ1-1; D possibly corresponds to TRBD1 (5 bases). The CDR3 totals 13 residues. Germline-derived CDR1 and CDR2 are SGHAT and FQDESV (reference sequence). Trimming took 4 bases from V and 7 from J, leaving 13 bases between them. CDR3 bases: TGTGCCAGCAGCTCACAACTAAGGGGTGAAGCTTTCTTT. The encoded protein is CASSSQLRGEAFF.

The genes are TRBV28 and TRBJ2-7, with D hard to call. Germline V gene sequence: CDR1 MDHEN, CDR2 SYDVKM. The CDR3 is 14 amino acids. Trimming removed 0 bases at V and 1 base at J, with 7 bases between. The CDR3 sequence is CASSLWTDSYEQYF. The CDR3 DNA follows: TGTGCCAGCAGTTTATGGACTGATTCCTACGAGCAGTACTTC.

The rearrangement links TRBV9 to TRBJ2-7; unclear D gene. The length of the CDR3 is 14 residues. V shed 4 bases and J shed 3 bases, with 14 bases lying between them. Germline V lookup: CDR1 SGDLS, CDR2 YYNGEE. CDR3 nucleotides: TGTGCCAGCAGCCCCGAGGTTGGTAACTACGAGCAGTACTTC. Translated, it gives CASSPEVGNYEQYF.

The chain combines TRBV9 with TRBJ2-2; 11 positions match TRBD2. Germline CDR1 is SGDLS and CDR2 is YYNGEE. V shed 4 bases and J 4 bases; nucleotides not matched to a gene: 6. This CDR3 spans 16 amino acids. The CDR3 spells CASSTLAGVSTGELFF. The DNA of the CDR3 is TGTGCCAGCAGCACACTAGCGGGAGTAAGCACCGGGGAGCTGTTTTTT.

The CDR3, as DNA: TGTGCCAGCAGCCCAGACCCCGCAGGCACCGGGGAGCTGTTTTTT. Translation gives CASSPDPAGTGELFF. The J gene is TRBJ2-2, the V gene TRBV6-6; the D is unclear. Germline V gene sequence: CDR1 MNHNY, CDR2 SVGAGI (reference sequence). V gave up 6 bases and J gave up 4 bases, with 15 bases separating them. This CDR3 is 15 amino acids long.

This clone appeared many times. The chain is built from TRBV9 and TRBJ2-3; 9 nucleotides match TRBD2. The V gene's germline CDR1 is SGDLS and CDR2 YYNGEE. This CDR3 comprises 16 residues. V lost 4 bases to trimming and J lost 0 bases; unmatched junction nucleotides: 6. The CDR3 is CASSIRLAESTDTQYF. For the CDR3, the DNA is TGTGCCAGCAGCATCCGACTAGCGGAAAGCACAGATACGCAGTATTTT.

The genes are TRBV6-1 and TRBJ2-1, with TRBD2 identical over 13 bases. V shed 4 bases, J shed 0 bases, and the junction held 0 bases outside the gene matches. This CDR3 contains 16 residues. Germline CDR1 reads MNHNS; CDR2 reads SASEGT. The chain's CDR3 is CASSGTSGSSYNEQFF. DNA for the CDR3: TGTGCCAGCAGTGGGACTAGCGGGAGCTCCTACAATGAGCAGTTCTTC.

The V call is TRBV11-3, the J call TRBJ2-7, with D tentatively TRBD2 (6 bases). The CDR3 has 18 amino acids. Germline assignment: CDR1 SGHNT and CDR2 YENEEA. Trimming removed 5 bases from V and 0 bases from J, with 23 bases in between. The CDR3 DNA reads as TGTGCCAGCAGCCTAGCTTGGGAGGTGGGCGCAAACTCCTACGAGCAGTACTTC. Its protein product is CASSLAWEVGANSYEQYF.

The chain carries TRBV2 and TRBJ1-1; D ambiguous. Trimming shortened V by 6 bases and J by 6 bases, and 8 bases separated the two germline ends. CDR1 is SNHLY, CDR2 FYNNEI, per germline. The CDR3 runs to 11 residues. The CDR3 region has the DNA TGTGCCAGCAGAATGGCGGCTGAAGCTTTCTTT. Protein: CASRMAAEAFF.

V usage is TRBV6-6 and J usage is TRBJ1-3; no definite D call. V was shortened by 6 bases and J by 0 bases, with 12 bases between the two germline ends. The CDR3 extends over 15 amino acids. Per germline, CDR1 MNHNY and CDR2 SVGAGI (reference sequence). The chain's CDR3 is CASRPTGVSGNTIYF. The CDR3, as DNA: TGTGCCAGCAGACCAACCGGGGTCTCTGGAAACACCATATATTTT.

V is TRBV6-1 and J is TRBJ2-3; 16 bases are shared with TRBD2. The germline V gene encodes CDR1 MNHNS and CDR2 SASEGT. Trimming cost V 4 bases and J 6 bases; bases outside gene matches: 7. The CDR3 is made up of 17 amino acids. CDR3 sequence reads: CASSGAGTSGRDDTQYF. In nucleotides, the CDR3 is TGTGCCAGCAGTGGCGCCGGGACTAGCGGGAGGGACGATACGCAGTATTTT.

The chain combines TRBV4-2 with TRBJ2-1; TRBD2 matches 10 bases. Germline lookup yields CDR1 LGHNA and CDR2 YNFKEQ. V trimming: 0 bases; J trimming: 9 bases; junction bases outside the gene matches: 11. This CDR3 is built from 17 residues. DNA for the CDR3: TGTGCCAGCAGCCAAGATCTTCAGCGGGGGGGCGAGGGTGAGCAGTTCTTC. Translation gives CASSQDLQRGGEGEQFF.

J is TRBJ1-1 and V is TRBV27, with a weak D call TRBD1 (5 bases). Germline V gives CDR1 MNHEY, CDR2 SMNVEV (reference sequence). V lost 4 bases to trimming and J lost 3 bases, with 27 bases between them. CDR3 length equals 19 residues. The CDR3 sequence: CASSSLSRIRVGGYTEAFF. The CDR3 DNA reads as TGTGCCAGCAGTTCTCTTTCGCGGATACGGGTGGGGGGGTACACTGAAGCTTTCTTT.

The chain recombines TRBV6-4 with TRBJ2-1, with 13 bases fitting TRBD2. V was pared by 4 bases and J by 4 bases, with 1 base of the junction left unmatched. The CDR3 consists of 15 residues. CDR1 and CDR2 (germline): MRHNA, SNTAGT. CDR3 DNA: TGTGCCAGCAGTGGGACTAGCGGGGGATACAATGAGCAGTTCTTC. This codes for CASSGTSGGYNEQFF.

The genes are TRBV5-4 and TRBJ2-1; no definite D call. The germline CDR1 and CDR2 sequences are SGHNT and YYREEE (reference sequence). V gave up 2 bases and J gave up 5 bases, with 8 bases separating them. The CDR3 has 13 residues. CDR3 region: CASSLPGNNEQFF. Here the CDR3 DNA reads TGTGCCAGCAGCTTACCAGGAAACAATGAGCAGTTCTTC.

The CDR3 loop reads CASSESGQGQHF. DNA of the CDR3: TGTGCCAGCAGTGAATCGGGACAGGGGCAACATTTT. The rearrangement joins TRBV2 to TRBJ1-5, with 10 bases identical to TRBD1. V lost 2 bases to trimming and J lost 16 bases; unmatched junction nucleotides: 5. This CDR3 has 12 residues. Germline values: CDR1 SNHLY, CDR2 FYNNEI.

This rearrangement joins TRBV19 to TRBJ2-6; D not resolved. Per germline, CDR1 LNHDA and CDR2 SQIVND (reference sequence). There are 12 residues in the CDR3. Trimming cost V 10 bases and J 1 base, with 5 bases left between them. This chain's CDR3 is CATISGANVLTF. DNA of the CDR3: TGTGCCACCATTTCTGGGGCCAACGTCCTGACTTTC.

The chain couples TRBV13 to TRBJ2-7; 9 bases line up with TRBD1. With 0 bases clipped from V and 5 bases from J, the junction kept 11 bases outside the gene matches. The CDR3 is 17 residues long. Germline CDR1 and CDR2: PRHDT and FYEKMQ (reference sequence). DNA of the CDR3: TGTGCCAGCAGCTTAGGAGCGTTTGGGACAGGGCTAAACGAGCAGTACTTC. Its protein is CASSLGAFGTGLNEQYF.

The chain has TRBV9 and TRBJ2-4, with 7 bases identical to TRBD1. V shed 3 bases and J 9 bases; nucleotides not matched to a gene: 9. CDR3 size: 14 residues. The V gene's germline CDR1 is SGDLS and CDR2 YYNGEE. CDR3 sequence: CASSGTGASSIQYF. The CDR3 nucleotides read TGTGCCAGCAGCGGAACAGGGGCGAGTAGCATTCAGTACTTC.

The J gene is TRBJ1-1, the V gene TRBV29-1; maybe TRBD1 (6 bases). The ends were cut back, 0 bases at V and 5 bases at J, with 19 bases in the middle. Germline lookup yields CDR1 SQVTM and CDR2 ANQGSEA. This CDR3 has 16 residues. The CDR3 sequence is CSVEDAGRGGSTEAFF. CDR3 DNA: TGCAGCGTTGAAGACGCGGGCCGGGGGGGCAGTACTGAAGCTTTCTTT.